These T cell receptor beta chains were read from a single sample in a study of blood T cell repertoires in COVID-19. Clones were sequenced by immunoSEQ multiplex PCR, and TCRdb holds only the in-frame ones, with some missing. The sample has about 120,000 clones; around 86% are singletons. Specimen: peripheral blood. The receptor source for this set is a woman aged 70-85 years with acute or convalescent COVID-19. The CDR3 runs from the conserved cysteine through the conserved F or W. The D gene is left open where the match is weak. Not every row has a clone size; where given, it reads once, few, many or a size class.

cdr3_length	clone_size	d_call	j_call	v_call	cdr3_nt	cdr3_aa
15	NA	NA	TRBJ1-1	TRBV6-5	TGTGCCAGCAGTTCCCACACCACACTGAACACTGAAGCTTTCTTT	CASSSHTTLNTEAFF
14	NA	NA	TRBJ1-3	TRBV27	TGTGCCAGCAGTCCCTACTCCTCTGGAAACACCATATATTTT	CASSPYSSGNTIYF
11	NA	NA	TRBJ2-7	TRBV6-2/TRBV6-3	TGTGCCAGCAGTTACCCCGGGTTGCAGTACTTC	CASSYPGLQYF
14	NA	TRBD1	TRBJ1-1	TRBV19	TGTGCCAGTAGTATAGTGGTCGGGACAGGGGAAGCTTTCTTT	CASSIVVGTGEAFF
17	few	TRBD1	TRBJ1-1	TRBV5-5	TGTGCCAGCAGCTTGGAAGGTAGGGGACAGGGAAGGACTGAAGCTTTCTTT	CASSLEGRGQGRTEAFF
15	NA	NA	TRBJ2-7	TRBV9	TGTGCCAGCAGCGTAGCCCACGATCACAGGGCTACGCAGTACTTC	CASSVAHDHRATQYF
16	NA	TRBD1	TRBJ1-2	TRBV6-5	TGTGCCAGCAGTTACTCGGGGGGGACAGGGGGCCATGGCTACACCTTC	CASSYSGGTGGHGYTF
16	NA	TRBD2	TRBJ2-5	TRBV7-3	TGTGCCAGCAGCTTAACGCCTAGCGGGGCACAAGAGACCCAGTACTTC	CASSLTPSGAQETQYF
15	NA	TRBD1	TRBJ1-1	TRBV5-4	TGTGCCAGCAGCCAGACAGGGGTCGGGGAAACTGAAGCTTTCTTT	CASSQTGVGETEAFF
15	NA	NA	TRBJ1-5	TRBV2	TGTGCCAGCAGCCGCCCCGAGGGGGTAAATCAGCCCCAGCATTTT	CASSRPEGVNQPQHF
12	NA	TRBD1	TRBJ1-1	TRBV29-1	TGCAGCGTTCGGGACAGGGGAGCTGAAGCTTTCTTT	CSVRDRGAEAFF
15	NA	TRBD1	TRBJ1-6	TRBV7-2	TGTGCCAGCAGTCGACAGGGAGGACCCCTATCACCCCTCCACTTT	CASSRQGGPLSPLHF
13	NA	NA	TRBJ2-5	TRBV7-9	TGTGCCAGCAGCTTAGGGGGGCCCGAGACCCAGTACTTC	CASSLGGPETQYF
16	NA	NA	TRBJ1-6	TRBV6-5	TGTGCCAGCAGTTACTGGACAGAGCTCTATAATTCACCCCTCCACTTT	CASSYWTELYNSPLHF
14	few	TRBD1	TRBJ1-3	TRBV10-3	TGTGCCACCCGGGACAGCAACTCTGGAAACACCATATATTTT	CATRDSNSGNTIYF
11	NA	NA	TRBJ1-5	TRBV24-1	TGTGCCACCGTCGGCAATCAGCCCCAGCATTTT	CATVGNQPQHF
11	NA	NA	TRBJ1-1	TRBV28	TGTGCCAGCAGTTTGGCCGCTGAAGCTTTCTTT	CASSLAAEAFF
16	NA	TRBD1	TRBJ1-6	TRBV7-9	TGTGCCAGCAGCGTTGAGTGGACAGGGGCTGGTTCACCCCTCCACTTT	CASSVEWTGAGSPLHF
14	NA	NA	TRBJ2-7	TRBV5-1	TGCGCCAGCAGCTTCCCAGGGGCCAATTACGAGCAGTACTTC	CASSFPGANYEQYF
16	NA	TRBD2	TRBJ2-5	TRBV14	TGTGCCAGCAGCCAGCGAAGGACTAGCGCACAAGAGACCCAGTACTTC	CASSQRRTSAQETQYF
13	NA	TRBD1	TRBJ1-2	TRBV11-1	TGTGCCAGCAGCATGGGACAGGACTATGGCTACACCTTC	CASSMGQDYGYTF
15	NA	TRBD2	TRBJ2-1	TRBV5-4	TGTGCCAGCAGCTTGGCAGCGGGGTCTGTTAATGAGCAGTTCTTC	CASSLAAGSVNEQFF
16	NA	NA	TRBJ1-1	TRBV5-4	TGTGCCAGCAGCTACGGCTGGGGGCCCATGAACACTGAAGCTTTCTTT	CASSYGWGPMNTEAFF
12	NA	TRBD1	TRBJ1-1	TRBV6-5	TGTGCCAGCAGAGGGACAGGCACTGAAGCTTTCTTT	CASRGTGTEAFF
12	NA	NA	TRBJ1-3	TRBV6-5	TGTGCCAGCGGGAGCTCTGGAAACACCATATATTTT	CASGSSGNTIYF
18	NA	TRBD1	TRBJ1-6	TRBV11-3	TGTGCCAGCAGCGCCCGGGACAGGGGGCTTCTCGATAATTCACCCCTCCACTTT	CASSARDRGLLDNSPLHF
16	NA	TRBD1	TRBJ1-2	TRBV28	TGTGCCAGCAGTTCAACCGGGACAGGGATAAACTATGGCTACACCTTC	CASSSTGTGINYGYTF
13	NA	TRBD1	TRBJ2-3	TRBV3-1/TRBV3-2	TGTGCCAGCAGCACGACAGGGTCAGATACGCAGTATTTT	CASSTTGSDTQYF
13	NA	NA	TRBJ1-1	TRBV5-1	TGCGCCAGCAGCTTGGCTCCTAACACTGAAGCTTTCTTT	CASSLAPNTEAFF
12	NA	TRBD1	TRBJ1-1	TRBV19	TGTGCCAGTAGACGACAGGGCTCTGAAGCTTTCTTT	CASRRQGSEAFF
16	NA	NA	TRBJ1-5	TRBV19	TGTGCCAGTAGTAAGTGGATCGACAGAGGCAATCAGCCCCAGCATTTT	CASSKWIDRGNQPQHF
16	NA	TRBD2	TRBJ2-1	TRBV15	TGTGCCACCAGCAGAGATATCGGACTAGCGGACAATGAGCAGTTCTTC	CATSRDIGLADNEQFF
14	once	TRBD2	TRBJ2-3	TRBV10-2	TGCGCCAGCAGGGTAGCGGGGGGCCGGGATACGCAGTATTTT	CASRVAGGRDTQYF
13	NA	NA	TRBJ2-5	TRBV19	TGTGCCAGTAGTAGAGGAGGAGGGGAGACCCAGTACTTC	CASSRGGGETQYF
15	NA	NA	TRBJ2-3	TRBV7-2	TGTGCCAGCAGCTTAGCTCCGGGGGTCGGGGATACGCAGTATTTT	CASSLAPGVGDTQYF
17	NA	NA	TRBJ2-7	TRBV5-6	TGTGCCAGCAGCTTGGCCGCCTCGGGTAGTGGCTCCTACGAGCAGTACTTC	CASSLAASGSGSYEQYF
13	NA	NA	TRBJ2-7	TRBV18	TGTGCCAGCTCAGGGGGCGCAGATTACGAGCAGTACTTC	CASSGGADYEQYF
14	NA	NA	TRBJ2-5	TRBV18	TGTGCCAGCTCACCCTCGGACAGTAGGCAGACCCAGTACTTC	CASSPSDSRQTQYF
13	NA	TRBD2	TRBJ2-7	TRBV29-1	TGCAGCGTTGGTCCCGCGGGGGAGTACGAGCAGTACTTC	CSVGPAGEYEQYF
14	NA	TRBD1	TRBJ2-1	TRBV6-5	TGTGCCAGCAAAACGGGACAGGGTCTAGGTGAGCAGTTCTTC	CASKTGQGLGEQFF